The 22 T cell receptor beta chains presented below share a single source sample, sequenced in a study of T cell responses to AZD1222 COVID-19 vaccine. Profiling relied on immunoSEQ multiplex PCR, and the TCRdb table lists in-frame clones only, not all of them. The table lists 75,000 to 85,000 clones, about 90% of them singletons. The sequencing used peripheral blood, collected on day 0 of AZD1222 vaccination. These receptors originate from an adult in good health.

CDR3 loop: CASSRVGGETQYF. In DNA form, the CDR3 reads TGTGCCAGCAGTCGGGTGGGAGGAGAGACCCAGTACTTC. The V and J genes are TRBV6-5 and TRBJ2-5, with D maybe TRBD2 (6 bases). The CDR3 spans 13 residues. Per the germline V gene, CDR1 is MNHEY and CDR2 is SVGAGI. Trimming removed 5 bases at V and 4 bases at J, with 11 bases between.

This chain connects TRBV11-1 to TRBJ2-7, with D unclear. CDR1 is SGHAT, CDR2 FQDESV, per germline (reference sequence). V lost 5 bases and J 4 bases, leaving 15 bases between the germline ends. The CDR3 length is 14 residues. The CDR3 spells CASSPGPSDYEQYF. CDR3 bases: TGTGCCAGCAGCCCCGGCCCGTCCGATTACGAGCAGTACTTC.

This chain links TRBV7-2 with TRBJ1-1, with D tentatively TRBD1 (6 bases). Deletions cut 1 base from V and 4 bases from J, with 13 bases between. The germline CDR1 and CDR2 sequences are SGHTA and FQGNSA. This CDR3 spans 15 amino acids. The CDR3 DNA reads as TGTGCCAGCAGCTTAGTGGGCAGGGGAGGCACTGAAGCTTTCTTT. This codes for CASSLVGRGGTEAFF.

Only a few counts were recorded for this clone. Here the CDR3 reads CASRIRGDGLNTEAFF. DNA for the CDR3: TGTGCCAGTAGGATCCGGGGCGATGGATTGAACACTGAAGCTTTCTTT. V gene TRBV19 combines with J gene TRBJ1-1, with D perhaps matching TRBD1 (5 bases). V was clipped by 6 bases and J by 0 bases, with 17 bases between them. Germline V gene data show CDR1 as LNHDA and CDR2 as SQIVND (reference sequence). The CDR3 contains 16 residues.

This clone was detected only once. The chain combines TRBV15 with TRBJ2-2; TRBD2 agrees at 12 bases. This CDR3 region has 17 residues. Germline V lookup: CDR1 LNHNV, CDR2 YYDKDF (reference sequence). Unmatched junction bases numbered 5, after V lost 0 bases and J lost 6 bases. CDR3 nucleotide sequence: TGTGCCACCAGCAGAGACCTGCTAGCGGGAGGGCCCGGGGAGCTGTTTTTT. Residues: CATSRDLLAGGPGELFF.

The gene calls are TRBV5-1 and TRBJ1-5, with D tentatively TRBD1 (6 bases). V gave up 0 bases and J gave up 6 bases, with 16 bases separating them. The germline V gene has CDR1 SGHRS and CDR2 YFSETQ. The CDR3 length is 16 residues. The CDR3 nucleotides read TGCGCCAGCAGCTTGGAGGAGGCGGGGGCAGGTCAGCCCCAGCATTTT. The encoded protein is CASSLEEAGAGQPQHF.

The chain carries TRBV27 and TRBJ2-3; the D is unclear. V lost 3 bases to trimming and J lost 0 bases, with 16 bases between them. This CDR3 is built from 17 residues. Germline lookup yields CDR1 MNHEY and CDR2 SMNVEV (reference sequence). CDR3 nucleotides: TGTGCCAGCAGTTTCCTCCCCTCGCGATCTAGCACAGATACGCAGTATTTT. It specifies CASSFLPSRSSTDTQYF.

The gene calls are TRBV9 and TRBJ2-2; TRBD2 matches at 9 bases. V was clipped by 5 bases and J by 4 bases; unmatched bases: 3. Germline lookup yields CDR1 SGDLS and CDR2 YYNGEE. This CDR3 is 14 amino acids long. CDR3 protein: CASRSGRSTGELFF. The CDR3 coding sequence is TGTGCCAGCAGAAGCGGGAGGAGCACCGGGGAGCTGTTTTTT.

DNA for the CDR3: TGTGCCAGCAGCCTGACCCGGGACGTCTACGAGCAGTACTTC. Protein product: CASSLTRDVYEQYF. The V and J genes are TRBV11-2 and TRBJ2-7; D possibly matches TRBD1 or TRBD2 (5 bases each). Between the trimmed V and J ends, which lost 5 bases and 3 bases, there was a span of 14 bases. The germline V gene has CDR1 SGHAT and CDR2 FQNNGV. CDR3 size: 14 residues.

The DNA of the CDR3 is TGTGCCAGCAGCTTGGCTCAGGGCCCTGGTGGTTCACCCCTCCACTTT. Its protein is CASSLAQGPGGSPLHF. J is TRBJ1-6 and V is TRBV5-4, with D perhaps TRBD1 (5 bases). The CDR3 runs to 16 residues. The V gene's germline CDR1 is SGHNT and CDR2 YYREEE (reference sequence). V was shortened by 0 bases and J by 9 bases, with 16 bases between the two germline ends.

The V and J genes are TRBV27 and TRBJ2-1; TRBD2 matches at 15 bases. The CDR3 runs to 14 residues. V lost 7 bases to trimming and J lost 8 bases; unmatched junction nucleotides: 3. CDR1 is MNHEY and CDR2 is SMNVEV in the germline V gene (reference sequence). As DNA, the CDR3 is TGTGCCAGCACGGGACTAGCGGGAGGTTATGAGCAGTTCTTC. Amino acid sequence: CASTGLAGGYEQFF.

The rearrangement joins TRBV27 to TRBJ2-1, with 7 bases identical to TRBD2. V lost 3 bases and J lost 6; bases outside the gene matches: 8. The CDR3 sequence is 15 residues long. Per germline, CDR1 MNHEY and CDR2 SMNVEV (reference sequence). In DNA form, the CDR3 reads TGTGCCAGCAGTTTGGGGCGGGAGAGGTTCAATGAGCAGTTCTTC. Translated: CASSLGRERFNEQFF.

This rearrangement joins TRBV19 to TRBJ1-4; D might be TRBD1 (5 bases). The CDR3 is 13 residues long. Germline V CDR1 and CDR2: LNHDA, SQIVND (reference sequence). Deletions cut 5 bases from V and 8 bases from J, with 12 bases between. The chain's CDR3 is CASSLHRLEKLFF. Here the CDR3 DNA reads TGTGCCAGTAGTCTACACAGGTTGGAAAAACTGTTTTTT.

J is TRBJ2-1 and V is TRBV3-1 (or the pseudogene TRBV3-2); D call uncertain. Germline values: CDR1 LGHDT, CDR2 YNNKEL (reference sequence). The CDR3 runs to 14 residues. With 3 bases removed from V and 6 bases from J, the gap between germline ends came to 12 bases. CDR3 in amino acids: CASSQGFSSNEQFF. The DNA of the CDR3 is TGTGCCAGCAGCCAGGGGTTTTCTAGCAATGAGCAGTTCTTC.

This clone was observed a few times. CDR3 amino acids: CASSQDFTGYGYTF. CDR3 coding DNA: TGCGCCAGCAGCCAAGACTTCACGGGCTATGGCTACACCTTC. The J gene is TRBJ1-2, the V gene TRBV4-1; D is undetermined. CDR3 length equals 14 residues. The germline gives CDR1 MGHRA, CDR2 YSYEKL. Trimming stripped 0 bases from V and 4 bases from J, with 9 bases between.

The V gene is TRBV2, the J gene TRBJ2-2, with 10 bases identical to TRBD2. CDR1 SNHLY and CDR2 FYNNEI come from the germline V gene. The V segment lost 7 bases and the J segment 7 bases; nucleotides outside the gene matches: 6. The CDR3 covers 14 residues. CDR3 amino acids: CASTSGRAIGELFF. The DNA for the CDR3 is TGTGCCAGCACCAGCGGGAGGGCCATCGGGGAGCTGTTTTTT.

With regard to this clone: The identical CDR3 is also encoded by other nucleotide sequences in the sample. The chain combines TRBV6-2 or TRBV6-3 with TRBJ1-1; no definite D call. The CDR3 runs to 14 residues. V shed 2 bases and J shed 0 bases, with 7 bases lying between them. CDR1 and CDR2 (germline): MNHEY, SVGEGT. CDR3 nucleotide sequence: TGTGCCAGCAGTTACGGACGTATGAACACTGAAGCTTTCTTT. Protein: CASSYGRMNTEAFF.

As DNA, the CDR3 is TGTGCCAGCAGCACCCCGGATAATGAGCAGTTCTTC. As protein: CASSTPDNEQFF. The rearrangement joins TRBV13 to TRBJ2-1; no definite D call. Germline CDR1 PRHDT, CDR2 FYEKMQ (reference sequence). V was pared by 5 bases and J by 7 bases, with 9 bases between. This CDR3 spans 12 amino acids.

The V call is TRBV11-3, the J call TRBJ1-1; D remains ambiguous. The V and J ends lost 5 bases and 4 bases respectively, with 11 bases between them. Germline V CDR1 and CDR2: SGHNT, YENEEA. The length of the CDR3 is 13 residues. The CDR3 DNA follows: TGTGCCAGCAGCCCCCATACAGTCACTGAAGCTTTCTTT. The encoded protein is CASSPHTVTEAFF.

J is TRBJ1-2 and V is TRBV12-1. TRBV12-1 represents a pseudogene. The CDR3 consists of 12 residues. Here the CDR3 reads CASKYGDYGYTF. The CDR3 DNA follows: TGTGCCAGCAAATATGGGGACTATGGCTACACCTTC.

The chain uses TRBV5-1 and TRBJ2-3; no reliable D call. Trimming removed 0 bases from V and 1 base from J, with 12 bases in between. The CDR3 runs to 16 residues. Germline values: CDR1 SGHRS, CDR2 YFSETQ. CDR3 coding DNA: TGCGCCAGCAGCTTGGCCTCGAGGACGGGCACAGATACGCAGTATTTT. The encoded protein is CASSLASRTGTDTQYF.

The chain combines TRBV4-1 with TRBJ1-1, with D perhaps matching TRBD1 (6 bases). CDR3 size: 16 residues. Germline lookup yields CDR1 MGHRA and CDR2 YSYEKL. V dropped 6 bases and J dropped 1 base, with 18 bases sitting between them. The CDR3 loop is CASRLGAGKGNTEAFF. CDR3 nucleotides: TGCGCCAGCAGGTTGGGGGCAGGAAAAGGGAACACTGAAGCTTTCTTT.